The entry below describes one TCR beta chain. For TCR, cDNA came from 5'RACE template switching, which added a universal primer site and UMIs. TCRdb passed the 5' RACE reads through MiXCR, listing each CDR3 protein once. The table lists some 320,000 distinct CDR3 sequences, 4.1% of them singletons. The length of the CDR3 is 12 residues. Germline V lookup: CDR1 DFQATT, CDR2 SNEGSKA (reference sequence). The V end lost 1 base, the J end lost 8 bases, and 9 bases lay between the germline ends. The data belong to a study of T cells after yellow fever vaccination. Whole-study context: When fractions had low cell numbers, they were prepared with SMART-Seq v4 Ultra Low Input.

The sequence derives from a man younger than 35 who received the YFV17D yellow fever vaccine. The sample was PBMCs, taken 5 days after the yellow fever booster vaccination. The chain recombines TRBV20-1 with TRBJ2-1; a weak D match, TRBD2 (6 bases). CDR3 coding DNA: TGCAGTGCTAGAGGACTAGAGGATGAGCAGTTCTTC. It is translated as CSARGLEDEQFF.